The rows below give T cell receptor beta chains drawn from one sample of a study of T cells after somatic rescue of genetic block. Profiled with immunoSEQ multiplex PCR; TCRdb holds only in-frame clones, not every one. The sample includes roughly 12,000 clones, around 72% of them seen just once. Sequencing was performed on peripheral blood mononuclear cells (PBMCs). The receptors stem from a boy younger than 18. Each CDR3 is given with its conserved first and last residue. A D gene is named only where the DNA matches it firmly. For some rows the clone size is stated as once, few or many, or as a class when expanded; others skip it.

d_call,j_call,clone_size,v_call,cdr3_aa,cdr3_nt
NA,TRBJ1-2,NA,TRBV29-1,CSVDSGTFSYTF,TGCAGCGTCGATTCTGGGACATTCAGCTACACCTTC
TRBD1,TRBJ1-5,NA,TRBV28,CASSSGGKDQPQHF,TGTGCCAGCAGTTCAGGGGGCAAGGATCAGCCCCAGCATTTT
TRBD2,TRBJ2-3,NA,TRBV11-3,CASSLEGLPTDTQYF,TGTGCCAGCAGCTTAGAGGGACTACCTACAGATACGCAGTATTTT
TRBD2,TRBJ2-7,once,TRBV7-9,CASSSVAGGEDEQYF,TGTGCCAGCAGCTCCGTGGCGGGAGGGGAGGACGAGCAGTACTTC
TRBD1,TRBJ2-7,medium-sized,TRBV2,CASTRDGTGYEQYF,TGTGCCAGCACCCGCGACGGGACAGGGTACGAGCAGTACTTC
NA,TRBJ2-3,NA,TRBV7-3,CASSFSGGDTQYF,TGTGCCAGCAGCTTTTCTGGGGGGGATACGCAGTATTTT
NA,TRBJ1-2,NA,TRBV10-3,CAIRLVVPGFDYGYTF,TGTGCCATCAGGCTGGTGGTCCCCGGGTTCGACTATGGCTACACCTTC
TRBD2,TRBJ2-1,NA,TRBV7-9,CAFLSTGGFQPYNEQFF,TGTGCTTTTCTCTCGACGGGAGGGTTCCAACCCTACAATGAGCAGTTCTTC
TRBD1,TRBJ2-7,NA,TRBV7-3,CASSLFPGGSYEQYF,TGTGCCAGCAGCTTATTTCCAGGGGGATCCTACGAGCAGTACTTC
NA,TRBJ1-3,once,TRBV9,CASSAPRDGLSGNTIYF,TGTGCCAGCAGCGCTCCCCGGGACGGCCTCTCTGGAAACACCATATATTTT
TRBD2,TRBJ2-1,NA,TRBV7-6,CASSPLTSGSYNEQFF,TGTGCCAGCAGCCCCCTGACTAGCGGGAGCTACAATGAGCAGTTCTTC
NA,TRBJ2-5,NA,TRBV20-1,CSGTSGEQYF,TGCAGTGGGACCTCGGGAGAGCAGTACTTC
NA,TRBJ2-3,NA,TRBV5-1,CASSLDRGFDTQYF,TGCGCCAGCAGCTTGGATCGGGGGTTCGATACGCAGTATTTT
NA,TRBJ2-3,NA,TRBV2,CASSEVVRGTDTQYF,TGTGCCAGCAGTGAAGTGGTCAGGGGCACAGATACGCAGTATTTT
NA,TRBJ1-2,NA,TRBV18,CASSPSQAEGYTF,TGTGCCAGCTCTCCCTCCCAGGCGGAAGGCTACACCTTC
TRBD1,TRBJ1-2,NA,TRBV5-1,CASSLRTGTYGYTF,TGCGCCAGCAGCCTAAGGACAGGGACCTATGGCTACACCTTC
TRBD1,TRBJ2-5,once,TRBV5-1,CASSLDRGRRETQYF,TGCGCCAGCAGCTTGGACAGGGGGCGCAGGGAGACCCAGTACTTC
TRBD1,TRBJ1-1,NA,TRBV7-8,CASSLYRGNTEAFF,TGTGCCAGCAGCTTATACAGGGGAAACACTGAAGCTTTCTTT
TRBD1,TRBJ1-2,NA,TRBV5-6,CANSLVDRANYGYTF,TGTGCCAACAGCTTGGTGGACAGGGCTAACTATGGCTACACCTTC
NA,TRBJ2-3,NA,TRBV6-5,CASSYSRGPDTQYF,TGTGCCAGCAGTTACTCGAGGGGCCCAGATACGCAGTATTTT
NA,TRBJ1-2,NA,TRBV30,CAWSRAGSGYTF,TGTGCCTGGAGTCGGGCGGGGAGTGGCTACACCTTC
TRBD1,TRBJ2-2,NA,TRBV5-6,CASSWGGDRANTGELFF,TGTGCCAGCAGCTGGGGCGGGGACAGGGCGAACACCGGGGAGCTGTTTTTT
TRBD2,TRBJ2-5,few,TRBV9,CASSFGTSNGETQYF,TGTGCCAGCAGCTTTGGGACTAGCAATGGGGAGACCCAGTACTTC
NA,TRBJ2-2,NA,TRBV27,CASTLDSTGELFF,TGTGCCAGCACCTTAGACAGCACCGGGGAGCTGTTTTTT
TRBD2,TRBJ2-7,NA,TRBV11-3,CASSLTSEPYEQYF,TGTGCCAGCAGCTTAACTAGCGAGCCCTACGAGCAGTACTTC
NA,TRBJ1-1,NA,TRBV18,CASSPPSGFNTEAFF,TGTGCCAGCTCACCACCTTCCGGGTTTAACACTGAAGCTTTCTTT
TRBD1,TRBJ1-2,few,TRBV18,CASSPTRQGWGYTF,TGTGCCAGCTCACCAACCCGACAGGGTTGGGGCTACACCTTC
NA,TRBJ1-1,NA,TRBV19,CASGAGTGLGTEAFF,TGTGCCAGTGGAGCGGGAACAGGGTTAGGCACTGAAGCTTTCTTT
TRBD1,TRBJ2-7,once,TRBV4-1,CASSQVGTGLYEQYF,TGCGCCAGCAGCCAAGTAGGGACAGGGCTGTACGAGCAGTACTTC
NA,TRBJ2-7,NA,TRBV7-3,CASSLDASYEQYF,TGTGCCAGCAGCTTAGACGCATCCTACGAGCAGTACTTC
TRBD2,TRBJ2-7,NA,TRBV6-8,CASSFGLAGVYEQCF,TGTGCCAGCAGTTTCGGACTAGCGGGCGTCTACGAGCAGTGCTTC
NA,TRBJ2-7,few,TRBV7-9,CASSLEWGPTNEQYF,TGTGCCAGCAGCTTAGAATGGGGGCCTACGAACGAGCAGTACTTC
NA,TRBJ1-5,NA,TRBV27,CASSSQHNQPQHF,TGTGCCAGCAGTTCCCAGCACAATCAGCCCCAGCATTTT
TRBD2,TRBJ2-7,NA,TRBV6-6,CASRGLAGIPYEQYF,TGTGCCAGCAGGGGACTAGCGGGAATCCCCTACGAGCAGTACTTC
TRBD2,TRBJ2-2,few,TRBV13,CASSLGGTSGVEKNTGELFF,TGTGCCAGCAGCTTAGGGGGGACTAGCGGGGTGGAAAAGAACACCGGGGAGCTGTTTTTT
NA,TRBJ2-7,once,TRBV21-1,CASSKQGDVYEQYF,TGTGCCAGCAGCAAACAGGGGGATGTTTACGAGCAGTACTTC
TRBD1,TRBJ2-7,NA,TRBV7-1,CASSLGQGDQRISYEQYF,TGTGCCAGCAGCTTAGGACAGGGGGACCAGCGGATTTCCTACGAGCAGTACTTC
NA,TRBJ2-7,NA,TRBV6-1,CASSEFLTASYEQYF,TGTGCCAGCAGTGAATTTCTGACAGCCTCCTACGAGCAGTACTTC
NA,TRBJ2-7,few,TRBV18,CASSSLDTFHYEQYF,TGTGCCAGCTCATCCCTCGACACCTTCCACTACGAGCAGTACTTC
TRBD2,TRBJ2-1,NA,TRBV19,CASSRTSGTFPSYNEQFF,TGTGCCAGTAGTCGAACTAGCGGGACATTCCCCTCCTACAATGAGCAGTTCTTC
NA,TRBJ1-2,NA,TRBV6-6,CASSTDSLYGYTF,TGTGCCAGCAGTACGGACAGCCTCTATGGCTACACCTTC
TRBD1,TRBJ2-3,NA,TRBV5-1,CASRVGDRASTDTQYF,TGCGCCAGCAGGGTTGGGGACAGGGCTAGTACAGATACGCAGTATTTT
NA,TRBJ1-5,NA,TRBV27,CASSLWGGDQPQHF,TGTGCCAGCAGTTTATGGGGGGGCGATCAGCCCCAGCATTTT
NA,TRBJ2-3,NA,TRBV7-9,CASRNQTVSTDTQYF,TGTGCCAGCAGGAACCAAACGGTTAGCACAGATACGCAGTATTTT
TRBD1,TRBJ1-2,NA,TRBV18,CASSLPGQGNYGYTF,TGTGCCAGCTCACTCCCGGGACAGGGAAACTATGGCTACACCTTC
TRBD2,TRBJ2-1,NA,TRBV29-1,CSVPGLAGNEQFF,TGCAGCGTCCCGGGACTAGCTGGAAATGAGCAGTTCTTC